The 28 T cell receptor beta chains given below trace back to one sample, sequenced in a study of vaccination and CD4 T cells after COVID-19. These receptors are not linked to any known antigen. Once obtained from cultured CD4+ T cells, the DNA was sequenced using the Oncomine TCR Beta short-read assay. TCRdb reprocessed the PCR reads via MiXCR and lists one record per CDR3 protein. The table records fewer than 15,000 distinct CDR3 sequences, about 40% of them present only once. Treatment given: roughly 10-day PBMC culture with coronavirus spike peptide pools or control peptides (ViraFEST assay). Sequencing used CD4+ T cells from blood, cultured in vitro, obtained after SARS-CoV-2 vaccination. Source of these receptors: a human donor who had recovered from COVID-19.

The CDR3 reads CASSRGRDTGELFF. Here the CDR3 DNA reads TGCGCCAGCAGCCGCGGGAGGGATACCGGGGAGCTGTTTTTT. V gene TRBV4-3 combines with J gene TRBJ2-2; the match to TRBD2 covers 9 bases. Germline V gene data show CDR1 as LGHNA and CDR2 as YSLEER. The CDR3 is made up of 14 amino acids. The trim removed 4 bases at V and 5 bases at J, leaving 2 bases unmatched.

This clonotype was counted only a few times. The chain recombines TRBV20-1 with TRBJ1-1, with TRBD1 matching over 7 bases. After removal of 6 bases from V and 4 bases from J, the junction contained 11 bases not matched to a gene. The CDR3 covers 14 residues. Germline CDR1 reads DFQATT; CDR2 reads SNEGSKA (reference sequence). In DNA, the CDR3 is TGCAGTGCCCGATTAGGACAGGCGGGCACTGAAGCTTTCTTT. Protein sequence: CSARLGQAGTEAFF.

V gene TRBV28 combines with J gene TRBJ2-1, with no clear D. In germline, CDR1 is MDHEN, CDR2 SYDVKM. The CDR3 sequence is 13 residues long. The germline V and J ends were trimmed by 5 bases and 0 bases, with 5 bases remaining between them. CDR3 sequence: CASSPVSYNEQFF. The DNA for the CDR3 is TGTGCCAGCAGTCCAGTCTCCTACAATGAGCAGTTCTTC.

This clonotype was observed a single time. V gene TRBV6-2 or TRBV6-3 combines with J gene TRBJ2-5; possibly TRBD1 for D (6 bases). Trimming took 10 bases from V and 1 from J, leaving 13 bases between them. This CDR3 has 13 residues. The V gene's germline CDR1 is MNHEY and CDR2 SVGEGT. The CDR3: CAIRSGAQETQYF. The DNA for the CDR3 is TGTGCCATTCGATCAGGGGCCCAAGAGACCCAGTACTTC.

The J gene is TRBJ2-5, the V gene TRBV7-2; D call uncertain. The CDR3 is 12 amino acids. V was shortened by 1 base and J by 9 bases, with 9 bases between the two germline ends. Germline assignment: CDR1 SGHTA and CDR2 FQGNSA. CDR3 DNA: TGTGCCAGCAGCTTAGATTTTGCGGCCCAGTACTTC. This sequence encodes CASSLDFAAQYF.

This clonotype is medium-sized. J is TRBJ2-3 and V is TRBV7-9; 13 bases match TRBD2. CDR1 is SEHNR, CDR2 FQNEAQ, per germline (reference sequence). The CDR3 is made up of 19 amino acids. V shed 2 bases and J 3 bases; nucleotides not matched to a gene: 11. This CDR3 reads CASSLTSGGALFQTDTQYF. The DNA of the CDR3 is TGTGCCAGCAGCTTAACTAGCGGGGGGGCTCTCTTTCAGACAGATACGCAGTATTTT.

The CDR3 DNA reads as TGTGCCAGCAGTTACGGGGGGAACACTGAAGCTTTCTTT. Translation gives CASSYGGNTEAFF. The V gene is TRBV6-5, the J gene TRBJ1-1, with a possible D match to TRBD1 (5 bases). Trimming stripped 2 bases from V and 1 base from J, with 5 bases between. CDR1 is MNHEY and CDR2 is SVGAGI in the germline V gene. The CDR3 spans 13 residues.

This clonotype was counted only a few times. This chain connects TRBV27 to TRBJ2-7; possibly TRBD1 or TRBD2 for D (5 bases each). The germline V gene encodes CDR1 MNHEY and CDR2 SMNVEV (reference sequence). The germline V and J ends were trimmed by 3 bases and 5 bases, with 11 bases remaining between them. The length of the CDR3 is 13 residues. CDR3 protein: CASSFRGEDEQYF. CDR3 DNA: TGTGCCAGCAGTTTTAGGGGAGAGGACGAGCAGTACTTC.

The chain uses TRBV29-1 and TRBJ1-2; 11 positions agree with TRBD1. Germline CDR1 and CDR2: SQVTM and ANQGSEA. CDR3 length: 13 residues. Trimming cost V 5 bases and J 5 bases; bases outside gene matches: 4. CDR3 protein: CSVRGTGGYGYTF. In DNA form, the CDR3 reads TGCAGCGTTCGGGGGACAGGGGGATATGGCTACACCTTC.

Within the sample, this clonotype is large (0.1 to 1%). The chain links TRBV6-1 to TRBJ1-2; 8 nucleotides line up with TRBD1. The J segment lost 4 bases and the V segment lost 5 bases, leaving 6 bases of the junction unmatched. Per the germline V gene, CDR1 is MNHNS and CDR2 is SASEGT. This CDR3 is 14 amino acids long. In DNA form, the CDR3 reads TGTGCCAGCAGTAAATATGGACAGGGCTATGGCTACACCTTC. It encodes CASSKYGQGYGYTF.

This clonotype was detected once. The J gene is TRBJ1-5, the V gene TRBV10-3; 7 bases are a match to TRBD1. Trimming cost V 4 bases and J 6 bases; bases outside gene matches: 6. Germline V gene sequence: CDR1 ENHRY, CDR2 SYGVKD. CDR3 length: 14 residues. The CDR3 region is CAISVDREGQPQHF. CDR3 coding DNA: TGTGCCATCAGTGTAGACAGGGAAGGTCAGCCCCAGCATTTT.

The chain recombines TRBV28 with TRBJ2-4; D gene uncertain. With 5 bases removed from V and 6 bases from J, the gap between germline ends came to 11 bases. CDR1 and CDR2 (germline): MDHEN, SYDVKM. The CDR3 extends over 13 amino acids. In nucleotides, the CDR3 is TGTGCCAGCAGTCCCTGGGTCCTAAACATTCAGTACTTC. This sequence encodes CASSPWVLNIQYF.

The chain joins TRBV28 to TRBJ2-7; TRBD2 matches at 11 bases. This CDR3 contains 15 residues. The germline CDR1 and CDR2 sequences are MDHEN and SYDVKM. The V segment lost 4 bases and the J segment 4 bases; nucleotides outside the gene matches: 6. The CDR3 spells CASSSGTSGLYEQYF. CDR3 sequence (DNA): TGTGCCAGCAGTTCCGGGACTAGCGGCTTGTACGAGCAGTACTTC.

The chain is built from TRBV20-1 and TRBJ1-1; D ambiguous. From germline, CDR1 is DFQATT and CDR2 SNEGSKA (reference sequence). This CDR3 spans 13 amino acids. V was shortened by 0 bases and J by 3 bases, with 8 bases between the two germline ends. The CDR3 sequence: CSARDPPHTEAFF. In nucleotides, the CDR3 is TGCAGTGCTAGAGACCCCCCGCACACTGAAGCTTTCTTT.

V and J are TRBV28 and TRBJ2-4; D assignment may be TRBD1 or TRBD2 (5 bases each). This CDR3 has 16 amino acids. Germline V gene sequence: CDR1 MDHEN, CDR2 SYDVKM. Trimming took 6 bases from V and 1 from J, leaving 16 bases between them. DNA of the CDR3: TGTGCCAGCAGCAGGGACCGCCTGATGGCCAAAAACATTCAGTACTTC. This translates into CASSRDRLMAKNIQYF.

The chain employs TRBV5-6 and TRBJ1-5, with 8 bases matching TRBD1. Unmatched junction bases numbered 11, after V lost 5 bases and J lost 7 bases. Germline V gene sequence: CDR1 SGHDT, CDR2 YYEEEE. This CDR3 is built from 15 residues. CDR3 protein: CASSRLNRGNQPQHF. The CDR3 DNA is TGTGCCAGCAGTCGACTGAACAGGGGGAACCAGCCCCAGCATTTT.

V and J are TRBV20-1 and TRBJ2-3; perhaps TRBD2 as D (6 bases). This CDR3 comprises 15 residues. CDR1 and CDR2 from the germline V gene are DFQATT and SNEGSKA (reference sequence). V was clipped by 3 bases and J by 4 bases, with 17 bases between them. The CDR3 here is CSASEGLGISDTQYF. CDR3 coding DNA: TGCAGTGCTAGCGAGGGACTCGGGATATCAGATACGCAGTATTTT.

This clonotype was counted between two and nine times. This chain connects TRBV20-1 to TRBJ1-5; TRBD1 is a possible D gene (5 bases). Trimming pared 0 bases from V and 4 bases from J, leaving 10 bases between. CDR3 length: 14 residues. Germline V gene sequence: CDR1 DFQATT, CDR2 SNEGSKA (reference sequence). CDR3 region: CSARDGAGNQPQHF. DNA for the CDR3: TGCAGTGCTAGAGATGGGGCGGGGAATCAGCCCCAGCATTTT.

The CDR3 is CASSPRTGEQFF. CDR3 nucleotide sequence: TGTGCCAGCAGCCCCAGAACGGGGGAGCAGTTCTTC. V gene TRBV7-2 combines with J gene TRBJ2-1; D is possibly TRBD2 (5 bases). V dropped 5 bases and J dropped 10 bases, with 12 bases sitting between them. The CDR3 consists of 12 residues. The germline V gene has CDR1 SGHTA and CDR2 FQGNSA.

This clonotype has more than one count but fewer than ten. V gene TRBV6-1 combines with J gene TRBJ2-3; 10 bases fit TRBD2. The CDR3 totals 14 residues. The germline V gene encodes CDR1 MNHNS and CDR2 SASEGT. The trim removed 5 bases at V and 5 bases at J, leaving 4 bases unmatched. The CDR3 sequence: CASSPLAGVDTQYF. The CDR3 region has the DNA TGTGCCAGCAGTCCTCTAGCGGGAGTAGATACGCAGTATTTT.

This chain links TRBV11-1 with TRBJ2-7; a weak D match, TRBD2 (5 bases). Germline lookup yields CDR1 SGHAT and CDR2 FQDESV (reference sequence). V was cut by 5 bases and J by 2 bases, with 13 bases left in between. The CDR3 length is 14 residues. The CDR3 nucleotides are TGTGCCAGCAGCGAGACGCGGGCCCCCTACGAGCAGTACTTC. The encoded protein is CASSETRAPYEQYF.

This chain joins TRBV12-3 or TRBV12-4 and TRBJ1-1; 7 bases align to TRBD1. This CDR3 has 14 amino acids. J gave up 6 bases and V 4 bases, and 8 bases lay outside the gene matches. The CDR3 DNA sequence: TGTGCCAGCAGTTACAGGGGCCCCGGGGCTGAAGCTTTCTTT. It codes for CASSYRGPGAEAFF.

The chain joins TRBV20-1 to TRBJ2-5; maybe TRBD1 (5 bases). The CDR3 runs 14 residues. Germline values: CDR1 DFQATT, CDR2 SNEGSKA (reference sequence). Trimming left V 0 bases short and J 5 bases short, with 13 bases between. CDR3 DNA: TGCAGTGCTAGAGACAAGACAGCCCTGGAGACCCAGTACTTC. It encodes CSARDKTALETQYF.

The chain joins TRBV11-2 to TRBJ2-7; 8 nucleotides line up with TRBD1. Germline V lookup: CDR1 SGHAT, CDR2 FQNNGV. J gave up 9 bases and V 6 bases, and 16 bases lay outside the gene matches. There are 15 residues in the CDR3. CDR3 DNA sequence: TGTGCCAGCAGACCCACCGGGACAGGACCTCTTGGGCAGTACTTC. Amino acids: CASRPTGTGPLGQYF.

Only a few counts were recorded for this clonotype. The rearrangement joins TRBV2 to TRBJ1-1, with D unresolved. The CDR3 spans 11 residues. V shed 6 bases and J shed 7 bases, with 9 bases lying between them. Germline V lookup: CDR1 SNHLY, CDR2 FYNNEI. CDR3: CASRAPDEAFF. The CDR3, as DNA: TGTGCCAGCAGGGCACCAGATGAAGCTTTCTTT.

The chain recombines TRBV9 with TRBJ1-2; D unresolved. From germline, CDR1 is SGDLS and CDR2 YYNGEE. Trimming removed 2 bases from V and 0 bases from J, with 8 bases in between. CDR3 length: 14 amino acids. DNA of the CDR3: TGTGCCAGCAGCGTGAGCGGTGCTAACTATGGCTACACCTTC. It encodes CASSVSGANYGYTF.

The chain is built from TRBV6-2 or TRBV6-3 and TRBJ2-7; D not resolved. Trimming took off 8 bases at V and 0 bases at J, with 14 bases between the two ends. The CDR3 spans 14 residues. CDR1 is MNHEY and CDR2 is SVGEGT in the germline V gene. The CDR3 loop is CASLRRASSYEQYF. CDR3 coding DNA: TGTGCCAGCCTTCGCCGGGCCAGCTCCTACGAGCAGTACTTC.

This sequence joins TRBV30 and TRBJ1-5; D is ambiguous. Germline V gives CDR1 GTSNPN, CDR2 SVGIG (reference sequence). Trimming took 0 bases from V and 7 from J, leaving 10 bases between them. This CDR3 has 13 amino acids. CDR3 nucleotide sequence: TGTGCCTGGAGTGTAAGGTCGGAGCAGCCCCAGCATTTT. Its translation: CAWSVRSEQPQHF. The whole variable domain, remainder taken from reference TRBV30 and TRBJ1-5, is SQTIHQWPATLVQPVGSPLSLECTVEGTSNPNLYWYRQAAGRGLQLLFYSVGIGQISSEVPQNLSASRPQDRQFILSSKKLLLSDSGFYLCAWSVRSEQPQHFGDGTRLSIL.